These 12 T cell receptor beta chains originate from one sample sequenced in a study of cytomegalovirus exposure and HLA in healthy donors. The PCR contained 60 Vbeta and 13 Jbeta primers. Assay used: immunoSEQ multiplex PCR; TCRdb lists only in-frame clones, some missing. The data show about 160,000 clones, 68% seen once. Sequencing input: PBMCs. These receptors came from a man aged 50 or older in good health and CMV-seronegative.

This sequence joins TRBV5-1 and TRBJ1-1, with D unresolved. This CDR3 contains 14 residues. V was pared by 3 bases and J by 0 bases, with 9 bases between. The germline V gene has CDR1 SGHRS and CDR2 YFSETQ. The chain's CDR3 is CASSSGVLNTEAFF. The CDR3 DNA reads TGCGCCAGCAGCTCCGGAGTTTTGAACACTGAAGCTTTCTTT.

The CDR3 protein is CASSLSGTSTSYF. The CDR3 nucleotides read TGTGCCAGCAGCCTATCCGGGACAAGTACTTCGTATTTT. The chain links TRBV11-2 to TRBJ2-3; TRBD1 might be the D (6 bases). Trimming pared 5 bases from V and 14 bases from J, leaving 20 bases between. The germline CDR1 and CDR2 sequences are SGHAT and FQNNGV. CDR3 size: 13 residues.

The chain couples TRBV5-6 to TRBJ2-5, with D tentatively TRBD1 (6 bases). The germline gives CDR1 SGHDT, CDR2 YYEEEE. The CDR3 covers 15 residues. Trimming stripped 4 bases from V and 0 bases from J, with 13 bases between. The CDR3, as DNA: TGTGCCAGCAGCGTCAGGGGAATACACCAAGAGACCCAGTACTTC. Amino acid sequence: CASSVRGIHQETQYF.

This rearrangement joins TRBV6-1 to TRBJ2-1; 7 nucleotides line up with TRBD1. The CDR3 totals 15 residues. The germline V gene has CDR1 MNHNS and CDR2 SASEGT. The V segment lost 6 bases and the J segment 5 bases; nucleotides outside the gene matches: 10. The CDR3 DNA follows: TGTGCCAGCAGGTCAGAGGGGGCGAGTAACAATGAGCAGTTCTTC. Protein sequence: CASRSEGASNNEQFF.

The V and J genes are TRBV6-5 and TRBJ2-3, with 9 bases aligning to TRBD2. The CDR3 is 15 amino acids. V was pared by 6 bases and J by 5 bases, with 9 bases of the junction left unmatched. Germline-derived CDR1 and CDR2 are MNHEY and SVGAGI. This CDR3 reads CASRRSGGPGDTQYF. CDR3 nucleotides: TGTGCCAGCAGGAGGAGCGGGGGGCCCGGAGATACGCAGTATTTT.

The V call is TRBV11-2, the J call TRBJ1-1, with TRBD1 matching 7 bases. The CDR3 contains 17 residues. In germline, CDR1 is SGHAT, CDR2 FQNNGV. The V and J ends lost 2 bases and 1 base, in that order; junction bases with no gene match: 10. The CDR3 DNA reads as TGTGCCAGCAGCTTACCGAAGACAGGGCGAGAGAACACTGAAGCTTTCTTT. This sequence encodes CASSLPKTGRENTEAFF.

The V call is TRBV5-1, the J call TRBJ2-7; TRBD1 matches at 8 bases. With 0 bases clipped from V and 2 bases from J, the junction kept 4 bases outside the gene matches. Germline V CDR1 and CDR2: SGHRS, YFSETQ. CDR3 length equals 15 residues. DNA for the CDR3: TGCGCCAGCAGCTTGGACAGGGGGGCCCCCTACGAGCAGTACTTC. As protein: CASSLDRGAPYEQYF.

J is TRBJ2-5 and V is TRBV5-6, with 16 bases identical to TRBD2. After removal of 0 bases from V and 5 bases from J, the junction contained 4 bases not matched to a gene. The V gene's germline CDR1 is SGHDT and CDR2 YYEEEE. The CDR3 spans 17 residues. The CDR3, as DNA: TGTGCCAGCAGCTTGGAGGGACTAGCGGGGGGGCGGGAGACCCAGTACTTC. Translated: CASSLEGLAGGRETQYF.

This rearrangement joins TRBV6-1 to TRBJ1-1, with 9 bases fitting TRBD1. V was pared by 3 bases and J by 5 bases, with 7 bases of the junction left unmatched. This CDR3 has 15 amino acids. Germline V gene lookup returns CDR1 MNHNS and CDR2 SASEGT. The CDR3 nucleotides are TGTGCCAGCAGTGATCCCGGGGACAGGGAGACTGAAGCTTTCTTT. As protein: CASSDPGDRETEAFF.

The chain recombines TRBV6-1 with TRBJ1-4; D gene unclear. V shed 7 bases and J shed 7 bases, with 16 bases lying between them. This CDR3 spans 14 amino acids. Germline CDR1 MNHNS, CDR2 SASEGT. CDR3 in amino acids: CASKLEGITEKLFF. CDR3 DNA sequence: TGTGCCAGCAAGCTGGAGGGCATTACTGAAAAACTGTTTTTT.

This rearrangement joins TRBV7-2 to TRBJ2-7; 9 positions match TRBD1. Germline V gene lookup returns CDR1 SGHTA and CDR2 FQGNSA. V trimming: 5 bases; J trimming: 7 bases; junction bases outside the gene matches: 9. CDR3 length equals 14 residues. The CDR3 here is CASSQAGQGREQYF. The DNA for the CDR3 is TGTGCCAGCAGCCAAGCAGGACAGGGGAGGGAGCAGTACTTC. Together with reference TRBV7-2 and TRBJ2-7, the CDR3 gives the full variable domain: GAGVSQSPSNKVTEKGKDVELRCDPISGHTALYWYRQSLGQGLEFLIYFQGNSAPDKSGLPSDRFSAERTGGSVSTLTIQRTQQEDSAVYLCASSQAGQGREQYFGPGTRLTVT.

The chain is built from TRBV6-1 and TRBJ2-7; 9 positions match TRBD2. This CDR3 is 16 amino acids long. After removal of 0 bases from V and 3 bases from J, the junction contained 6 bases not matched to a gene. Germline V CDR1 and CDR2: MNHNS, SASEGT. The CDR3 DNA reads as TGTGCCAGCAGTGAAGCACCGGGACTAGCTGTCTACGAGCAGTACTTC. This encodes CASSEAPGLAVYEQYF.